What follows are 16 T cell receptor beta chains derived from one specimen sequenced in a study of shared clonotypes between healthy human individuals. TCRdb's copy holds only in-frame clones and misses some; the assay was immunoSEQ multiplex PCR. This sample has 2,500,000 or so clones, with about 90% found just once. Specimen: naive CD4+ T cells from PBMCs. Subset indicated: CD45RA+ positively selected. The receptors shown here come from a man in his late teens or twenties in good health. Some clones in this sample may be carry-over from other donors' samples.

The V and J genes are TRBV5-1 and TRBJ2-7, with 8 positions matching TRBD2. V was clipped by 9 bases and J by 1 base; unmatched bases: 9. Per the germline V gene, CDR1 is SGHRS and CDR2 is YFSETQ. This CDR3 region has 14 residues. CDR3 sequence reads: CATSLAESSYEQYF. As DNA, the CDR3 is TGCGCCACCTCACTAGCGGAGTCGTCCTACGAGCAGTACTTC.

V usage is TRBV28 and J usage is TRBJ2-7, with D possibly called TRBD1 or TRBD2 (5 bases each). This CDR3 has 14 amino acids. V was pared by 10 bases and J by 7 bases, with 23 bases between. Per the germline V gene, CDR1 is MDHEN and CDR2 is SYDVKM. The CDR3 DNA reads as TGTGCCATCAAAACCGGGGCGGGTCTGAGGGAGCAGTACTTC. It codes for CAIKTGAGLREQYF.

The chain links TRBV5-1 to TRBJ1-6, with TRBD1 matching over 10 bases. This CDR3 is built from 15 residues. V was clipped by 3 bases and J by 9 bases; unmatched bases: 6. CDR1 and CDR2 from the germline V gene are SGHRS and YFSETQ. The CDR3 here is CASSSPDRGSSPLHF. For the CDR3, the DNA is TGCGCCAGCAGCTCACCGGACAGGGGGTCTTCACCCCTCCACTTT.

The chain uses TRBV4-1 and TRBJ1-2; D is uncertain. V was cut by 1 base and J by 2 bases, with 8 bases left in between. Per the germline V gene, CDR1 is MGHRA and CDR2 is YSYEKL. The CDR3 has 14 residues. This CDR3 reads CASSQVRQNYGYTF. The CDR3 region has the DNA TGCGCCAGCAGCCAAGTTCGTCAGAACTATGGCTACACCTTC.

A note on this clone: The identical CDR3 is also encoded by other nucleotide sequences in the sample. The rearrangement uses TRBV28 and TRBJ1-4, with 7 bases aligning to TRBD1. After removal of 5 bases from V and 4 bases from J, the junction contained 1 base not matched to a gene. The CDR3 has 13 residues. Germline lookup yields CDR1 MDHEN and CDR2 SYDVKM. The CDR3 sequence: CASSGTVNEKLFF. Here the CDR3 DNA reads TGTGCCAGCAGTGGGACAGTTAATGAAAAACTGTTTTTT.

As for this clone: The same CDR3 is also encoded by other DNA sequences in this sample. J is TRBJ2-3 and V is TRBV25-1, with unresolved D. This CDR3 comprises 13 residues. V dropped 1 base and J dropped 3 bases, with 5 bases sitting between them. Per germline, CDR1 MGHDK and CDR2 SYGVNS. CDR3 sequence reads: CASSESGTDTQYF. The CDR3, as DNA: TGTGCCAGCAGTGAATCTGGGACAGATACGCAGTATTTT. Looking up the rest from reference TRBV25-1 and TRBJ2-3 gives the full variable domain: EADIYQTPRYLVIGTGKKITLECSQTMGHDKMYWYQQDPGMELHLIHYSYGVNSTEKGDLSSESTVSRIRTEHFPLTLESARPSHTSQYLCASSESGTDTQYFGPGTRLTVL.

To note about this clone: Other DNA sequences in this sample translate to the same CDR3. The CDR3: CASSRQGRTEAFF. The CDR3 nucleotides read TGTGCCAGCAGCCGACAGGGGAGAACTGAAGCTTTCTTT. The rearrangement uses TRBV6-6 and TRBJ1-1, with 8 bases aligning to TRBD1. V shed 6 bases and J 5 bases; nucleotides not matched to a gene: 5. CDR3 length equals 13 residues. Germline loops: CDR1 MNHNY, CDR2 SVGAGI (reference sequence).

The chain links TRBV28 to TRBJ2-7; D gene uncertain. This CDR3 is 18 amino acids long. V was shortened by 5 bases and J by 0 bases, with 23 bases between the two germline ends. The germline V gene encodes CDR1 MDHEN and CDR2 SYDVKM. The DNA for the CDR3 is TGTGCCAGCAGTCAATACCCCTTGGTGGCGACGAGCTCCTACGAGCAGTACTTC. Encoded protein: CASSQYPLVATSSYEQYF.

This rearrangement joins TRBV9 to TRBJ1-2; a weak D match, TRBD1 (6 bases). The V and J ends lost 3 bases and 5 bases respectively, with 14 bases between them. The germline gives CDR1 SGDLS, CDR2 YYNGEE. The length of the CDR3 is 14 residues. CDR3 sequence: CASSAQGGFYGYTF. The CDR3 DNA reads TGTGCCAGCAGCGCACAGGGCGGGTTTTATGGCTACACCTTC.

The CDR3 coding sequence is TGTGCCAGCAGCTTGGAAGGTCACCCGCTAGGAGAGCAGTACTTC. Translating gives CASSLEGHPLGEQYF. V and J are TRBV5-5 and TRBJ2-7; D uncertain. The germline V gene has CDR1 SGHKS and CDR2 YYEKEE (reference sequence). V gave up 0 bases and J gave up 7 bases, with 17 bases separating them. The CDR3 covers 15 residues.

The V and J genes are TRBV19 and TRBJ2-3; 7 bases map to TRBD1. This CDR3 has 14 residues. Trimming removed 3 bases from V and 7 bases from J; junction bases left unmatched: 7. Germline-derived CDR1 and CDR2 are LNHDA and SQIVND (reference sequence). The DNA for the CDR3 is TGTGCCAGTAGTATCAGCCGGGACAGACATACGCAGTATTTT. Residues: CASSISRDRHTQYF.

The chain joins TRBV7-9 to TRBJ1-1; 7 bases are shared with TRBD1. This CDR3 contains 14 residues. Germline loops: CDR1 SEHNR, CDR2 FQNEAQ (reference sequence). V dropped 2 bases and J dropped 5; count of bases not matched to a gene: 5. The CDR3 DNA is TGTGCCAGCAGCTTAACCGGGACAGTGACTGAAGCTTTCTTT. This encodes CASSLTGTVTEAFF.

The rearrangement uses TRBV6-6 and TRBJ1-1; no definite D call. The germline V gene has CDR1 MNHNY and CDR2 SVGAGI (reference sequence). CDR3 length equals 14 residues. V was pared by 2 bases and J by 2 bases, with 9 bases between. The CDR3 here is CASSYDPRNTEAFF. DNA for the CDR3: TGTGCCAGCAGTTACGATCCGCGCAACACTGAAGCTTTCTTT.

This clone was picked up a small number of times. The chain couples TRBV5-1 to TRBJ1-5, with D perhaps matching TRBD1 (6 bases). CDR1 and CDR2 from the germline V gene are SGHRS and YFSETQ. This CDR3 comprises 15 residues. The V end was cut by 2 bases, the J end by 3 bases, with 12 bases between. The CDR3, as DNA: TGCGCCAGCAGCTTCGAGGACAGCATCAATCAGCCCCAGCATTTT. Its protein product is CASSFEDSINQPQHF. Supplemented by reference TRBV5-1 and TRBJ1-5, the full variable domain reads KAGVTQTPRYLIKTRGQQVTLSCSPISGHRSVSWYQQTPGQGLQFLFEYFSETQRNKGNFPGRFSGRQFSNSRSEMNVSTLELGDSALYLCASSFEDSINQPQHFGDGTRLSIL.

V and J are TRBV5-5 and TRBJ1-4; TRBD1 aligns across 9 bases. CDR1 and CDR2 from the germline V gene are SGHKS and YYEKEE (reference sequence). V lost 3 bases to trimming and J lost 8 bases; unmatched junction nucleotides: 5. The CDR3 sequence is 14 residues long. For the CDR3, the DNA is TGTGCCAGCAGCTACGGACAGGGGCCCGAAAAACTGTTTTTT. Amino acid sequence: CASSYGQGPEKLFF.

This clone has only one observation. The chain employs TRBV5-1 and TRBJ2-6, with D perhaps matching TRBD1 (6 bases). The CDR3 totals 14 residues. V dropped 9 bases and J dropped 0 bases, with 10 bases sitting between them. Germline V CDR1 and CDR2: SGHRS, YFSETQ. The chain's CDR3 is CATQGNSGANVLTF. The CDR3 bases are TGCGCCACCCAGGGGAACTCTGGGGCCAACGTCCTGACTTTC.